One TCR beta chain is described in this entry. Sequencing used immunoSEQ multiplex PCR; TCRdb keeps in-frame clones, though not all of them. The table records approximately 200,000 clones, approximately 83% of them present only once. These data are taken from a study of blood T cell repertoires in COVID-19. On the study more broadly: COVID-19 samples collected from the United States, Italy and Spain covered acute and convalescent phases. Sources were T cells, B-cell-depleted T cells, or PBMCs; the material itself was cDNA or gDNA.

Sequencing was carried out using peripheral blood. This TCR derives from a man in his 60s with acute or convalescent COVID-19.

The CDR3 DNA is TGTGCCAGCAGCTCCCGGACTAGCGGGAGGCCGATCGCGAACACCGGGGAGCTGTTTTTT. The encoded protein is CASSSRTSGRPIANTGELFF. The rearrangement joins TRBV7-3 to TRBJ2-2; 14 bases line up with TRBD2. Germline CDR1 is SGHTA and CDR2 is FQGTGA. The CDR3 loop spans 20 amino acids. Trimming cost V 4 bases and J 0 bases; bases outside gene matches: 10.